These 21 T cell receptor beta chains share one sample of origin, sequenced in a study of blood T cell repertoires in COVID-19. Measured with immunoSEQ multiplex PCR; TCRdb has only the in-frame clones, and not every one. The profile shows around 220,000 clones, 75% to 85% of them singletons. The specimen was PBMCs or T cells enriched from blood (not recorded which). Receptor source: a woman between 40 and 55 years old with acute COVID-19.

CDR3: CSASPEKYYGYTF. In DNA form, the CDR3 reads TGCAGTGCTAGTCCGGAGAAATACTATGGCTACACCTTC. V is TRBV20-1 and J is TRBJ1-2; D is unresolved. The V end lost 3 bases, the J end lost 3 bases, and 11 bases lay between the germline ends. The CDR3 is 13 residues long. Germline CDR1 reads DFQATT; CDR2 reads SNEGSKA (reference sequence).

The rearrangement uses TRBV18 and TRBJ1-1; 9 positions agree with TRBD1. The J segment lost 3 bases and the V segment lost 4 bases, leaving 9 bases of the junction unmatched. The CDR3 contains 16 residues. Germline CDR1 is KGHSH and CDR2 is LQKENI. CDR3 in DNA: TGTGCCAGCTCACAAGGACAGGGGATTTGGTACACTGAAGCTTTCTTT. Its translation: CASSQGQGIWYTEAFF.

The chain carries TRBV25-1 and TRBJ2-7; the match to TRBD2 covers 9 bases. This CDR3 is 15 amino acids long. Unmatched junction bases numbered 5, after V lost 3 bases and J lost 2 bases. Per germline, CDR1 MGHDK and CDR2 SYGVNS. The CDR3 coding sequence is TGTGCCAGCAGTGATCGGGGCGGGAGGGCCTACGAGCAGTACTTC. Translation: CASSDRGGRAYEQYF.

This clone has ten or more counts. V and J are TRBV27 and TRBJ1-4; 8 positions match TRBD1. The germline gives CDR1 MNHEY, CDR2 SMNVEV (reference sequence). After removal of 0 bases from V and 8 bases from J, the junction contained 5 bases not matched to a gene. CDR3 length: 15 residues. The CDR3 here is CASSLSYRGNEKLFF. The CDR3 DNA reads as TGTGCCAGCAGTTTATCATACAGGGGGAACGAAAAACTGTTTTTT.

The gene calls are TRBV9 and TRBJ1-2, with 7 bases that match TRBD1. Germline V gene data show CDR1 as SGDLS and CDR2 as YYNGEE. The CDR3 runs 15 residues. Trimming took 4 bases from V and 0 from J; bases not matched to a gene: 6. CDR3 nucleotides: TGTGCCAGCAGCCCCCGGACAGGAACTAACTATGGCTACACCTTC. Translating it yields CASSPRTGTNYGYTF.

The chain combines TRBV7-3 with TRBJ2-1, with 12 nucleotides matching TRBD2. The V and J ends lost 5 bases and 8 bases, in that order; junction bases with no gene match: 7. The CDR3 totals 15 residues. Germline loops: CDR1 SGHTA, CDR2 FQGTGA. CDR3 in amino acids: CASSRFGLAGHEQFF. The DNA for the CDR3 is TGTGCCAGCAGCCGCTTTGGACTAGCGGGACATGAGCAGTTCTTC.

This clone was seen more than once but under ten times. The V call is TRBV4-1, the J call TRBJ1-3; tentatively, D is TRBD1 (6 bases). With 5 bases removed from V and 8 bases from J, the gap between germline ends came to 16 bases. The germline gives CDR1 MGHRA, CDR2 YSYEKL. The length of the CDR3 is 14 residues. Written as DNA, the CDR3 is TGCGCCAGCAGCACCCGGACAGCCGGGGACACCATATATTTT. Residues: CASSTRTAGDTIYF.

V is TRBV4-1 and J is TRBJ2-5; 12 bases align to TRBD2. Germline trimming cut 4 bases from V and 4 bases from J; bases unmatched to any gene: 7. In germline, CDR1 is MGHRA, CDR2 YSYEKL. The CDR3 extends over 16 amino acids. The CDR3 coding sequence is TGCGCCAGCAGCCGCGTGCTAGCGGGGGGGCCAGAGACCCAGTACTTC. It translates to CASSRVLAGGPETQYF.

The V call is TRBV9, the J call TRBJ2-3, with TRBD2 identical over 8 bases. Germline V gives CDR1 SGDLS, CDR2 YYNGEE. This CDR3 is built from 16 residues. After removal of 0 bases from V and 5 bases from J, the junction contained 8 bases not matched to a gene. CDR3 region: CASSVDTGGPGDTQYF. As DNA, the CDR3 is TGTGCCAGCAGCGTAGATACGGGGGGGCCTGGAGATACGCAGTATTTT. Combining the CDR3 with reference TRBV9 and TRBJ2-3 gives the whole variable domain DSGVTQTPKHLITATGQRVTLRCSPRSGDLSVYWYQQSLDQGLQFLIQYYNGEERAKGNILERFSAQQFPDLHSELNLSSLELGDSALYFCASSVDTGGPGDTQYFGPGTRLTVL.

V gene TRBV19 combines with J gene TRBJ1-4; D might be TRBD1 (6 bases). The V gene's germline CDR1 is LNHDA and CDR2 SQIVND (reference sequence). CDR3 length: 13 amino acids. Trimming pared 10 bases from V and 4 bases from J, leaving 13 bases between. The DNA of the CDR3 is TGTGCCATCCAGGACAGCGTTAATGAAAAACTGTTTTTT. Residues: CAIQDSVNEKLFF.

CDR3 nucleotide sequence: TGTGCCAGCAGTCCGTTGCAGGTCTTGAACACTGAAGCTTTCTTT. As protein: CASSPLQVLNTEAFF. This chain uses TRBV28 with TRBJ1-1; D not certain. Trimming removed 5 bases from V and 0 bases from J, with 13 bases in between. CDR3 length: 15 residues. CDR1 is MDHEN and CDR2 is SYDVKM in the germline V gene.

The genes are TRBV5-1 and TRBJ2-7; possibly TRBD1 for D (6 bases). The CDR3 runs to 15 residues. Germline V gives CDR1 SGHRS, CDR2 YFSETQ. V shed 2 bases and J shed 0 bases, with 12 bases lying between them. The CDR3 region is CASSFGTTSSYEQYF. The CDR3 DNA follows: TGCGCCAGCAGCTTTGGGACAACCAGCTCCTACGAGCAGTACTTC.

The V gene is TRBV6-5, the J gene TRBJ1-6; 7 nucleotides line up with TRBD1. The V gene end was trimmed by 6 bases and the J gene end by 5 bases; junction bases not matched to a gene: 4. In germline, CDR1 is MNHEY, CDR2 SVGAGI. This CDR3 has 14 residues. CDR3 loop: CASRTGTDNSPLHF. The DNA for the CDR3 is TGTGCCAGCAGGACCGGGACAGATAATTCACCCCTCCACTTT.

This clone was observed at least ten times. The chain links TRBV10-3 to TRBJ2-5; D possibly corresponds to TRBD2 (5 bases). V was cut by 8 bases and J by 2 bases, with 18 bases left in between. The CDR3 spans 15 residues. Germline V gene sequence: CDR1 ENHRY, CDR2 SYGVKD. Written as DNA, the CDR3 is TGTGCCATCTCCTCCCGACCGGGGTCACAAGAGACCCAGTACTTC. It specifies CAISSRPGSQETQYF.

The chain employs TRBV11-2 and TRBJ2-3; no clear D gene. Germline values: CDR1 SGHAT, CDR2 FQNNGV. V dropped 6 bases and J dropped 3 bases, with 13 bases sitting between them. This CDR3 has 14 amino acids. The CDR3 DNA reads as TGTGCCAGCAGTTACCGATCGCGGACAGATACGCAGTATTTT. This sequence encodes CASSYRSRTDTQYF.

The rearrangement links TRBV4-2 to TRBJ2-2; the D gene is possibly TRBD2 (6 bases). The CDR3 contains 17 residues. Germline values: CDR1 LGHNA, CDR2 YNFKEQ. Trimming removed 2 bases at V and 5 bases at J, with 18 bases between. CDR3 residues: CASSQFKYGRETGELFF. The CDR3 nucleotides are TGTGCCAGCAGCCAATTTAAATACGGGAGAGAAACCGGGGAGCTGTTTTTT.

The chain is built from TRBV18 and TRBJ1-3, with 7 bases fitting TRBD1. The CDR3 is 15 residues long. Germline V gives CDR1 KGHSH, CDR2 LQKENI. Trimming took 6 bases from V and 3 from J; bases not matched to a gene: 8. The CDR3 DNA reads TGTGCCAGCTCGCCGGGACAGCTACTTGGAAACACCATATATTTT. Its translation is CASSPGQLLGNTIYF. Full variable domain (rest looked up from reference TRBV18 and TRBJ1-3): NAGVMQNPRHLVRRRGQEARLRCSPMKGHSHVYWYRQLPEEGLKFMVYLQKENIIDESGMPKERFSAEFPKEGPSILRIQQVVRGDSAAYFCASSPGQLLGNTIYFGEGSWLTVV.

This chain joins TRBV5-1 and TRBJ2-5, with a weak D call TRBD1 (5 bases). The CDR3 runs 17 residues. Trimming cost V 3 bases and J 5 bases, with 23 bases left between them. The germline gives CDR1 SGHRS, CDR2 YFSETQ. CDR3 amino acids: CASSYTVMGQGAETQYF. In DNA form, the CDR3 reads TGCGCCAGCAGCTACACAGTGATGGGGCAAGGGGCGGAGACCCAGTACTTC.

This clone was counted a few times. The chain uses TRBV6-1 and TRBJ1-5, with D uncertain. In germline, CDR1 is MNHNS, CDR2 SASEGT. With 1 base removed from V and 7 bases from J, the gap between germline ends came to 8 bases. This CDR3 is built from 13 residues. This CDR3 reads CASSEGSRQPQHF. Written as DNA, the CDR3 is TGTGCCAGCAGTGAAGGCTCCAGGCAGCCCCAGCATTTT.

The chain has TRBV20-1 and TRBJ2-1; tentative D call: TRBD1 (6 bases). V was cut by 8 bases and J by 12 bases, with 14 bases left in between. Germline CDR1 and CDR2: DFQATT and SNEGSKA (reference sequence). The CDR3 contains 10 residues. The CDR3 region has the DNA TGCAGTACCAGGGGAGACGGGCAGTTCTTC. Translation: CSTRGDGQFF.

DNA for the CDR3: TGTGCCAGCAGCCCAGGAGGATCGCTAGCGGGGGGTGTAGACGAGCAGTACTTC. Protein sequence: CASSPGGSLAGGVDEQYF. The chain has TRBV11-3 and TRBJ2-7, with TRBD2 matching over 11 bases. V shed 5 bases and J 5 bases; nucleotides not matched to a gene: 17. The V gene's germline CDR1 is SGHNT and CDR2 YENEEA. CDR3 size: 18 residues. The variable domain in full, with the rest retrieved from reference TRBV11-3 and TRBJ2-7, is EAGVVQSPRYKIIEKKQPVAFWCNPISGHNTLYWYLQNLGQGPELLIRYENEEAVDDSQLPKDRFSAERLKGVDSTLKIQPAELGDSAVYLCASSPGGSLAGGVDEQYFGPGTRLTVT.